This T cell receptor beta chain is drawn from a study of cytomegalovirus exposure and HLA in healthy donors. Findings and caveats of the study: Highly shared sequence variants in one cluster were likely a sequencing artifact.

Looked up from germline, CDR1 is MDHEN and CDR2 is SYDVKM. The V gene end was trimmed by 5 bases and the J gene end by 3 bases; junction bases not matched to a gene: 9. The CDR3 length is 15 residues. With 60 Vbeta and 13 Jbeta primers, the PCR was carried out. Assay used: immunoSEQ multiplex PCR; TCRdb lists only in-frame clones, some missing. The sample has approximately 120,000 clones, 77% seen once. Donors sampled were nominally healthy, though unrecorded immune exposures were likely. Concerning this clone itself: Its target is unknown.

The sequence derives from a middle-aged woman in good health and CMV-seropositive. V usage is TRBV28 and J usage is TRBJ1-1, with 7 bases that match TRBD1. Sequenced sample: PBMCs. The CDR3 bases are TGTGCCAGCAGTGAACCAGGGGGTAGGGACACTGAAGCTTTCTTT. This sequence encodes CASSEPGGRDTEAFF.